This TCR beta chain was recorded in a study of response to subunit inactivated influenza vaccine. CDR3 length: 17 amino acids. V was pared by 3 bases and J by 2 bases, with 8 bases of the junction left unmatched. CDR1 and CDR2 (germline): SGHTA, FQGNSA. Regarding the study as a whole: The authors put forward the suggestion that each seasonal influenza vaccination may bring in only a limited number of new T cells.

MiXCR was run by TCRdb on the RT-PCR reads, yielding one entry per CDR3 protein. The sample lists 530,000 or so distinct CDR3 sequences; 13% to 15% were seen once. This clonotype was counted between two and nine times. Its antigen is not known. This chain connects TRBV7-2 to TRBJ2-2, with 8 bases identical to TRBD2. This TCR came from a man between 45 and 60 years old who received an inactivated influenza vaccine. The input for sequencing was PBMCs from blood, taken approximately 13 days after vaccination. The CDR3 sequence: CASSFGLRGVNTGELFF. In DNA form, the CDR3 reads TGTGCCAGCAGCTTTGGTCTGCGGGGGGTCAACACCGGGGAGCTGTTTTTT.